This T cell receptor (beta chain) was identified in a study of blood T cell repertoires in COVID-19. Here immunoSEQ multiplex PCR was the method, and the copy in TCRdb shows in-frame clones only, minus some. The sample lists about 200,000 clones, more than 75% occurring once. CDR1 is SEHNR and CDR2 is FQNEAQ in the germline V gene (reference sequence). V dropped 3 bases and J dropped 6 bases, with 9 bases sitting between them. CDR3 length equals 13 residues. The clonotype comes from an elderly woman with COVID-19, enrolled during active disease. Sequencing was performed on peripheral blood. V and J are TRBV7-9 and TRBJ2-1; D may be TRBD1 (6 bases). The CDR3 DNA is TGTGCCAGCAGCTTCAGGGGTATCAATGAGCAGTTCTTC. It codes for CASSFRGINEQFF.